This TCR beta chain was profiled in a study of control samples from healthy donors and cancer patients. Germline V gene sequence: CDR1 SGDLS, CDR2 YYNGEE. The ends lost 0 bases at V and 2 bases at J; junction bases unmatched: 5. The CDR3 covers 15 residues. Using immunoSEQ multiplex PCR, the repertoire was profiled, and TCRdb retains in-frame clones only, with some absent. The repertoire has around 170,000 clones, about 90% of them found once; the top ten carry roughly 1.5%. The V gene is TRBV9, the J gene TRBJ2-7; 7 nucleotides match TRBD2. The TCR comes from a woman aged 50 to 60 in good health. Input material: blood. The CDR3 DNA follows: TGTGCCAGCAGCGTAGGATTAGCGGGTACCTACGAGCAGTACTTC. It yields the protein CASSVGLAGTYEQYF.